The T cell receptor beta chain under discussion was sequenced for a study of cytomegalovirus exposure and HLA in healthy donors. Primers: 60 Vbeta forward and 13 Jbeta reverse. Measured with immunoSEQ multiplex PCR; TCRdb has only the in-frame clones, and not every one. The sample has 90,000 to 120,000 clones; roughly 82% are singletons. As concerns this clone: Its antigen is still unknown.

The study's findings and limits: Reportedly, cytomegalovirus status was diagnosed with high sensitivity and specificity.

Deletions cut 5 bases from V and 2 bases from J, with 13 bases between. The CDR3 has 15 amino acids. The V gene's germline CDR1 is MRHNA and CDR2 SNTAGT. Sequencing was performed on PBMCs. The chain couples TRBV6-4 to TRBJ2-1, with D hard to call. This TCR was recovered from a man aged 25-45 years in good health and CMV-seropositive. Here the CDR3 reads CASSTLNRAYNEQFF. CDR3 sequence (DNA): TGTGCCAGCAGTACCCTAAACCGGGCCTACAATGAGCAGTTCTTC.